One sample yielded the 27 T cell receptor beta chains listed below, sequenced in a study of cytomegalovirus exposure and HLA in healthy donors. PCR amplification relied on 60 Vbeta primers (plus 13 Jbeta primers). Measured with immunoSEQ multiplex PCR; TCRdb has only the in-frame clones, and not every one. The table has 150,000 to 250,000 clones, 65% to 80% seen once; the top ten hold nearly 4.5%. The sample consisted of PBMCs. These TCRs come from a woman aged 25 to 39 in good health and CMV-seropositive.

The rearrangement links TRBV6-5 to TRBJ2-7; 11 nucleotides agree with TRBD2. Germline V CDR1 and CDR2: MNHEY, SVGAGI. V trimming: 5 bases; J trimming: 9 bases; junction bases outside the gene matches: 6. The CDR3 contains 13 residues. Here the CDR3 DNA reads TGTGCCAGCAGTCCGCGAACTAGCGGGAGGCAGTACTTC. Its protein is CASSPRTSGRQYF.

Remarks on this clone: This CDR3 is also generated by other DNA sequences in the sample. V and J are TRBV9 and TRBJ2-1; 9 bases match TRBD2. The ends lost 2 bases at V and 6 bases at J; junction bases unmatched: 6. CDR1 and CDR2 (germline): SGDLS, YYNGEE. The CDR3 contains 15 residues. The CDR3: CASSVSGRGSNEQFF. The CDR3 DNA follows: TGTGCCAGCAGCGTTAGCGGGAGAGGGTCCAATGAGCAGTTCTTC.

The rearrangement uses TRBV4-3 and TRBJ2-1; D is perhaps TRBD1 (5 bases). Trimming took off 0 bases at V and 3 bases at J, with 9 bases between the two ends. CDR3 length: 15 residues. Germline V gene lookup returns CDR1 LGHNA and CDR2 YSLEER. Here the CDR3 DNA reads TGCGCCAGCAGCCAAGATGGGGCCAGCTACAATGAGCAGTTCTTC. The encoded protein is CASSQDGASYNEQFF.

This chain uses TRBV7-6 with TRBJ2-7; a possible D gene is TRBD1 (7 bases). CDR1 and CDR2 from the germline V gene are SGHVS and FNYEAQ. Trimming stripped 0 bases from V and 1 base from J, with 10 bases between. CDR3 size: 15 residues. Here the CDR3 reads CASSLAQGGSYEQYF. The CDR3 nucleotides read TGTGCCAGCAGCTTAGCCCAGGGGGGATCCTACGAGCAGTACTTC.

This clone was seen a few times. J is TRBJ2-7 and V is TRBV6-6; 7 bases agree with TRBD1. CDR3 length equals 15 residues. Germline trimming cut 6 bases from V and 0 bases from J; bases unmatched to any gene: 8. CDR1 and CDR2 from the germline V gene are MNHNY and SVGAGI (reference sequence). CDR3 sequence: CASRPTGDLSYEQYF. The CDR3, as DNA: TGTGCCAGCAGACCCACAGGGGACCTCTCCTACGAGCAGTACTTC.

V usage is TRBV15 and J usage is TRBJ1-5; TRBD1 agrees at 8 bases. Germline-derived CDR1 and CDR2 are LNHNV and YYDKDF (reference sequence). The CDR3 covers 18 residues. Germline trimming cut 5 bases from V and 0 bases from J; bases unmatched to any gene: 12. The CDR3 here is CATSVGLTGGHSNQPQHF. The CDR3 DNA follows: TGTGCCACCAGCGTGGGCCTTACAGGGGGACATAGCAATCAGCCCCAGCATTTT.

The CDR3 protein is CASSLNGLASDTQYF. The CDR3 DNA follows: TGCGCCAGCAGCTTGAATGGACTAGCGTCAGATACGCAGTATTTT. The chain is built from TRBV5-1 and TRBJ2-3; 9 bases are shared with TRBD2. CDR1 SGHRS and CDR2 YFSETQ come from the germline V gene. Unmatched junction bases numbered 4, after V lost 1 base and J lost 4 bases. The CDR3 contains 15 residues.

Here the CDR3 reads CASSLVGTGNTIYF. CDR3 nucleotides: TGTGCCAGCAGCTTAGTTGGGACAGGAAACACCATATATTTT. The V and J genes are TRBV7-9 and TRBJ1-3; a possible D gene is TRBD1 (6 bases). With 1 base removed from V and 4 bases from J, the gap between germline ends came to 8 bases. The germline V gene has CDR1 SEHNR and CDR2 FQNEAQ (reference sequence). The CDR3 is 14 amino acids.

V gene TRBV10-3 combines with J gene TRBJ2-1; 11 positions match TRBD2. CDR1 is ENHRY and CDR2 is SYGVKD in the germline V gene. V lost 3 bases, J lost 3 bases, and 1 base stayed unmatched. The CDR3 extends over 15 amino acids. Here the CDR3 DNA reads TGTGCCATCAGTGAAGGGACTAGCGGCTACAATGAGCAGTTCTTC. It translates to CAISEGTSGYNEQFF.

For this clone: Its ends do not fully match the called genes, so a read error is possible. Different DNA sequences within this sample yield the same CDR3. CDR3 residues: CAISDVAGRAEAFF. The CDR3 region has the DNA TGTGCCATCAGTGACGTGGCAGGTCGTGCTGAAGCTTTTTTT. The V and J genes are TRBV10-3 and TRBJ1-1; D remains ambiguous. This CDR3 contains 14 residues. Germline CDR1 is ENHRY and CDR2 is SYGVKD.

This clone was observed at least ten times. The chain has TRBV19 and TRBJ2-7; 8 nucleotides line up with TRBD2. The CDR3 is 16 amino acids. Germline-derived CDR1 and CDR2 are LNHDA and SQIVND (reference sequence). The trim removed 5 bases at V and 2 bases at J, leaving 11 bases unmatched. The DNA of the CDR3 is TGTGCCAGTAGTCCCCGGGAGGGGGGAACGGCCTACGAGCAGTACTTC. Amino acids: CASSPREGGTAYEQYF.

The chain employs TRBV27 and TRBJ2-7; 10 bases are shared with TRBD1. From germline, CDR1 is MNHEY and CDR2 SMNVEV (reference sequence). This CDR3 has 15 residues. Trimming removed 3 bases from V and 2 bases from J; junction bases left unmatched: 4. Here the CDR3 DNA reads TGTGCCAGCAGTTTCGAGGGGACAGGGGCCTACGAGCAGTACTTC. It codes for CASSFEGTGAYEQYF.

This clone was recorded a few times. V is TRBV5-5 and J is TRBJ2-7, with D tentatively TRBD2 (5 bases). Looked up from germline, CDR1 is SGHKS and CDR2 is YYEKEE (reference sequence). Trimming took off 4 bases at V and 4 bases at J, with 15 bases between the two ends. This CDR3 has 14 amino acids. For the CDR3, the DNA is TGTGCCAGCAGCCCCTTTTGGGGAGAATACGAGCAGTACTTC. Residues: CASSPFWGEYEQYF.

CDR3 sequence: CASSLWATRNEQFF. The CDR3 DNA follows: TGTGCCAGCAGCTTGTGGGCTACACGGAATGAGCAGTTCTTC. The chain joins TRBV5-6 to TRBJ2-1, with unresolved D. Germline assignment: CDR1 SGHDT and CDR2 YYEEEE. V gave up 1 base and J gave up 7 bases, with 12 bases separating them. There are 14 residues in the CDR3.

The chain joins TRBV9 to TRBJ2-2, with 10 bases fitting TRBD1. J was trimmed by 8 bases and V by 4 bases; bases with no gene match: 14. This CDR3 has 17 residues. Germline CDR1 SGDLS, CDR2 YYNGEE. The CDR3 region is CASSTAPGQGEVGELFF. In DNA form, the CDR3 reads TGTGCCAGCAGCACCGCGCCAGGACAGGGGGAAGTAGGGGAGCTGTTTTTT.

This clone was seen a handful of times. The gene calls are TRBV5-8 and TRBJ2-7; 7 bases are a match to TRBD2. From germline, CDR1 is SGHTS and CDR2 YDEGEE. The CDR3 consists of 16 residues. V dropped 0 bases and J dropped 0; count of bases not matched to a gene: 6. As DNA, the CDR3 is TGTGCCAGCAGCTTGGACGGGGGGTTAGGCTCCTACGAGCAGTACTTC. This codes for CASSLDGGLGSYEQYF.

The V gene is TRBV7-2, the J gene TRBJ1-5; weak D call: TRBD1 (6 bases). This CDR3 comprises 15 residues. Germline values: CDR1 SGHTA, CDR2 FQGNSA. V lost 5 bases and J lost 0, with 11 bases in between. This CDR3 is CASSRTGYSNQPQHF. CDR3 coding DNA: TGTGCCAGCAGCCGTACAGGGTATAGCAATCAGCCCCAGCATTTT. The entire variable domain, with the rest obtained from reference TRBV7-2 and TRBJ1-5, is as follows: GAGVSQSPSNKVTEKGKDVELRCDPISGHTALYWYRQSLGQGLEFLIYFQGNSAPDKSGLPSDRFSAERTGGSVSTLTIQRTQQEDSAVYLCASSRTGYSNQPQHFGDGTRLSIL.

V and J are TRBV19 and TRBJ2-3; D gene unclear. The CDR3 runs 13 residues. Trimming pared 1 base from V and 4 bases from J, leaving 6 bases between. Germline V lookup: CDR1 LNHDA, CDR2 SQIVND (reference sequence). CDR3 in amino acids: CASSIVAADTQYF. CDR3 sequence (DNA): TGTGCCAGTAGTATAGTTGCAGCAGATACGCAGTATTTT.

CDR3 bases: TGCGCCAGCAGTCTCACCCGGGGGGGCAAGTACGAGCAGTACTTC. Protein: CASSLTRGGKYEQYF. The chain combines TRBV4-3 with TRBJ2-7, with 8 bases aligning to TRBD2. The CDR3 is 15 amino acids. Unmatched junction bases numbered 11, after V lost 6 bases and J lost 4 bases. The germline CDR1 and CDR2 sequences are LGHNA and YSLEER.

This sequence joins TRBV18 and TRBJ2-1, with a weak D call TRBD2 (5 bases). Germline V gives CDR1 KGHSH, CDR2 LQKENI. Trimming left V 4 bases short and J 4 bases short, with 11 bases between. The CDR3 loop spans 14 amino acids. CDR3: CASSLSTTYNEQFF. The CDR3 DNA reads as TGTGCCAGCTCACTCTCGACTACTTACAATGAGCAGTTCTTC.

In its sample, this clone was seen a few times. This chain connects TRBV7-9 to TRBJ1-1; D unresolved. The V end lost 6 bases, the J end lost 12 bases, and 11 bases lay between the germline ends. Germline CDR1 is SEHNR and CDR2 is FQNEAQ (reference sequence). The CDR3 has 10 amino acids. The CDR3 sequence is CASSGERTFF. The CDR3 DNA sequence: TGTGCCAGCAGTGGGGAGAGGACTTTCTTT.

The chain carries TRBV4-1 and TRBJ2-1, with a tentative D call TRBD2 (7 bases). In germline, CDR1 is MGHRA, CDR2 YSYEKL. V was trimmed by 4 bases and J by 7 bases, leaving 14 bases between them. The CDR3 totals 14 residues. This chain's CDR3 is CASSPRGPQNEQFF. CDR3 coding DNA: TGCGCCAGCAGCCCGCGGGGGCCGCAGAATGAGCAGTTCTTC.

The CDR3 DNA reads TGCGCCAGCAGACGGACAGACACCGGGGAGCTGTTTTTT. Translating gives CASRRTDTGELFF. The chain links TRBV5-1 to TRBJ2-2, with D possibly TRBD1 on 6 matching bases. V was trimmed by 5 bases and J by 3 bases, leaving 8 bases between them. Germline V gene data show CDR1 as SGHRS and CDR2 as YFSETQ. The CDR3 is 13 residues long.

The chain uses TRBV11-2 and TRBJ1-1, with D maybe TRBD1 (5 bases). Per the germline V gene, CDR1 is SGHAT and CDR2 is FQNNGV. V lost 0 bases, J lost 1 base, and 9 bases lay in between. The CDR3 runs 15 residues. CDR3 in DNA: TGTGCCAGCAGCTTAGATCCGACAGAGAACACTGAAGCTTTCTTT. Translation: CASSLDPTENTEAFF.

The V call is TRBV10-2, the J call TRBJ1-2; 8 nucleotides agree with TRBD1. V trimming: 5 bases; J trimming: 3 bases; junction bases outside the gene matches: 8. The CDR3 length is 15 residues. CDR1 is WSHSY and CDR2 is SAAADI in the germline V gene. The CDR3 region is CASSLNRGSHYGYTF. The CDR3 DNA reads as TGCGCCAGCAGTCTTAACAGGGGGTCTCACTATGGCTACACCTTC.

The chain recombines TRBV5-1 with TRBJ2-5, with D perhaps TRBD2 (5 bases). V dropped 2 bases and J dropped 3 bases, with 11 bases sitting between them. CDR1 is SGHRS and CDR2 is YFSETQ in the germline V gene. This CDR3 contains 14 residues. CDR3 amino acids: CASSFSSREETQYF. The CDR3 coding sequence is TGCGCCAGCAGCTTCTCCTCGCGGGAAGAGACCCAGTACTTC.

Points on this clone: The same CDR3 is also encoded by other DNA sequences in this sample. The chain combines TRBV27 with TRBJ2-7, with D perhaps TRBD2 (6 bases). V was shortened by 7 bases and J by 4 bases, with 20 bases between the two germline ends. The CDR3 is 15 amino acids. The germline gives CDR1 MNHEY, CDR2 SMNVEV (reference sequence). CDR3 amino acids: CASTPLAGVWYEQYF. The CDR3 DNA follows: TGTGCCAGCACCCCACTAGCAGGAGTGTGGTACGAGCAGTACTTC.